These 5 T cell receptor beta chains originate from one sample sequenced in a study of CD8+ T cells in alopecia areata. RNA extraction and reverse transcription yielded cDNA as sequencing template. The assay was immunoSEQ multiplex PCR, and TCRdb's table has in-frame clones only and misses some. The data show 140,000 to 150,000 clones, approximately 51% seen once. The source material was CD4+ T cells sorted from blood, sampled at week 0. Receptors were obtained from a human donor with alopecia areata.

The V and J genes are TRBV7-3 and TRBJ2-2, with 9 bases fitting TRBD2. Trimming took 2 bases from V and 0 from J; bases not matched to a gene: 7. CDR3 length: 18 residues. CDR1 SGHTA and CDR2 FQGTGA come from the germline V gene. This chain's CDR3 is CASSLRSASGTNTGELFF. In nucleotides, the CDR3 is TGTGCCAGCAGCTTACGCAGTGCTAGCGGGACGAACACCGGGGAGCTGTTTTTT.

The V and J genes are TRBV20-1 and TRBJ2-7; no definite D call. Germline values: CDR1 DFQATT, CDR2 SNEGSKA (reference sequence). The CDR3 totals 11 residues. V was pared by 3 bases and J by 7 bases, with 10 bases between. The CDR3 sequence: CSASRPEEQYF. The CDR3, as DNA: TGCAGTGCTAGTCGGCCGGAGGAGCAGTACTTC.

In this sample, this clone turned up a few times. The V call is TRBV30, the J call TRBJ2-5, with D tentatively TRBD2 (5 bases). V lost 0 bases to trimming and J lost 3 bases, with 14 bases between them. From germline, CDR1 is GTSNPN and CDR2 SVGIG (reference sequence). This CDR3 is 15 amino acids long. As DNA, the CDR3 is TGTGCCTGGAGTGTACACCGCGGGCTAAAAGAGACCCAGTACTTC. Its translation is CAWSVHRGLKETQYF.

This clone has just one count. This specimen includes other DNA sequences encoding the same CDR3. V is TRBV30 and J is TRBJ1-5; D is ambiguous. V gave up 0 bases and J gave up 1 base, with 4 bases separating them. In germline, CDR1 is GTSNPN, CDR2 SVGIG (reference sequence). The length of the CDR3 is 13 residues. The CDR3: CAWSVGSNQPQHF. CDR3 DNA: TGTGCCTGGAGTGTAGGCAGCAATCAGCCCCAGCATTTT.

V gene TRBV29-1 combines with J gene TRBJ1-3; no definite D call. Germline-derived CDR1 and CDR2 are SQVTM and ANQGSEA. This CDR3 spans 13 amino acids. The DNA of the CDR3 is TGCAGTACCCGCCGTGGGCGGCCGGACACCATATATTTT. Amino acid sequence: CSTRRGRPDTIYF. The full variable domain, its missing parts supplied by reference TRBV29-1 and TRBJ1-3, is SAVISQKPSRDICQRGTSLTIQCQVDSQVTMMFWYRQQPGQSLTLIATANQGSEATYESGFVIDKFPISRPNLTFSTLTVSNMSPEDSSIYLCSTRRGRPDTIYFGEGSWLTVV.